Each of the 12 T cell receptor beta chains below was sequenced from the same sample in a study of shared clonotypes between healthy human individuals. Produced via immunoSEQ multiplex PCR; TCRdb's table is partial and in-frame only. The repertoire holds roughly 2.2 million clones, with 93% as singletons. What was sequenced was naive CD4+ T cells from PBMCs. As for subset: CD45RA+ positively selected. The receptor set was obtained from a man between 18 and 35 years old in good health. Some clones in this sample may be carry-over from other donors' samples.

This chain joins TRBV7-2 and TRBJ2-7; 10 nucleotides line up with TRBD2. Germline CDR1 reads SGHTA; CDR2 reads FQGNSA. This CDR3 is 15 amino acids long. The V and J ends lost 5 bases and 9 bases, in that order; junction bases with no gene match: 13. The CDR3 spells CASSPQGTSVLGQYF. In DNA, the CDR3 is TGTGCCAGCAGCCCCCAAGGGACTAGCGTTCTTGGGCAGTACTTC.

This chain uses TRBV11-1 with TRBJ2-5; unclear D gene. Germline assignment: CDR1 SGHAT and CDR2 FQDESV (reference sequence). The V end lost 3 bases, the J end lost 5 bases, and 4 bases lay between the germline ends. The CDR3 runs to 11 residues. CDR3 region: CASSFGETQYF. CDR3 in DNA: TGTGCCAGCAGCTTTGGGGAGACCCAGTACTTC.

DNA for the CDR3: TGCGCCAGCAGCTCCCTCGGACTAGCGGGTGGGGCCCACGAGCAGTACTTC. Translation gives CASSSLGLAGGAHEQYF. The gene calls are TRBV5-1 and TRBJ2-7, with TRBD2 matching over 11 bases. V lost 3 bases and J lost 5; bases outside the gene matches: 13. There are 17 residues in the CDR3. CDR1 and CDR2 (germline): SGHRS, YFSETQ.

CDR3 nucleotides: TGTGCCAGCAGCAACGGTCTGGCGAGCTCCTACAATGAGCAGTTCTTC. Its translation is CASSNGLASSYNEQFF. The rearrangement links TRBV11-3 to TRBJ2-1; D is unclear. V lost 5 bases, J lost 0 bases, and 14 bases lay in between. CDR1 SGHNT and CDR2 YENEEA come from the germline V gene. This CDR3 is built from 16 residues.

This sequence joins TRBV30 and TRBJ1-6; no reliable D call. V lost 4 bases and J 8 bases, leaving 12 bases between the germline ends. The germline CDR1 and CDR2 sequences are GTSNPN and SVGIG (reference sequence). The CDR3 spans 13 residues. The CDR3 protein is CAWILDWDSPLHF. DNA for the CDR3: TGTGCCTGGATCCTCGACTGGGATTCACCCCTCCACTTT. Complete variable domain (other parts from reference TRBV30 and TRBJ1-6): SQTIHQWPATLVQPVGSPLSLECTVEGTSNPNLYWYRQAAGRGLQLLFYSVGIGQISSEVPQNLSASRPQDRQFILSSKKLLLSDSGFYLCAWILDWDSPLHFGNGTRLTVT.

The chain is built from TRBV6-6 and TRBJ1-6; weak D call: TRBD1 (6 bases). Germline V gene lookup returns CDR1 MNHNY and CDR2 SVGAGI (reference sequence). The CDR3 covers 12 residues. V lost 5 bases and J 11 bases, leaving 10 bases between the germline ends. CDR3 nucleotides: TGTGCCAGCAGTGGGGGGCCCGCACCCCTCCACTTT. It yields the protein CASSGGPAPLHF.

This sequence joins TRBV27 and TRBJ2-5; D is perhaps TRBD1 (5 bases). This CDR3 is built from 15 residues. CDR1 is MNHEY and CDR2 is SMNVEV in the germline V gene (reference sequence). The V and J ends lost 7 bases and 4 bases respectively, with 19 bases between them. The chain's CDR3 is CASTPRAIRGETQYF. In DNA, the CDR3 is TGTGCCAGCACACCCAGGGCCATAAGAGGAGAGACCCAGTACTTC.

In this sample, this clone turned up once. The CDR3 reads CATLGRGRYYNEQFF. CDR3 nucleotides: TGTGCCACCCTGGGGAGGGGGAGGTACTACAATGAGCAGTTCTTC. The chain carries TRBV6-1 and TRBJ2-1; the D gene is possibly TRBD2 (7 bases). The germline V and J ends were trimmed by 10 bases and 3 bases, with 19 bases remaining between them. This CDR3 contains 15 residues. Germline values: CDR1 MNHNS, CDR2 SASEGT.

The chain links TRBV11-2 to TRBJ1-6; no firm D call. CDR1 and CDR2 (germline): SGHAT, FQNNGV. Trimming left V 5 bases short and J 11 bases short, with 16 bases between. This CDR3 is 14 amino acids long. The CDR3, as DNA: TGTGCCAGCAGCCGAATCTCCACGGCCGCACCCCTCCACTTT. It is translated as CASSRISTAAPLHF.

The rearrangement joins TRBV11-3 to TRBJ1-1, with TRBD1 matching 8 bases. CDR1 is SGHNT and CDR2 is YENEEA in the germline V gene. Losses at the gene ends were 2 bases for V and 0 bases for J; bases not matched to a gene: 2. The CDR3 consists of 15 residues. The CDR3 is CASSLQGALNTEAFF. Here the CDR3 DNA reads TGTGCCAGCAGCTTACAGGGGGCCCTGAACACTGAAGCTTTCTTT.

The chain is built from TRBV7-9 and TRBJ1-2, with unresolved D. The CDR3 covers 10 residues. From germline, CDR1 is SEHNR and CDR2 FQNEAQ (reference sequence). The V end was cut by 7 bases, the J end by 6 bases, with 6 bases between. The CDR3 region has the DNA TGTGCCAGCACCCCAAATGGCTACACCTTC. Its protein product is CASTPNGYTF.

V usage is TRBV7-3 and J usage is TRBJ2-5; tentative D call: TRBD1 (6 bases). The CDR3 has 16 residues. Germline lookup yields CDR1 SGHTA and CDR2 FQGTGA. V lost 0 bases to trimming and J lost 2 bases, with 13 bases between them. CDR3 sequence (DNA): TGTGCCAGCAGCTTAACCGGCAGGGGCAGGCAAGAGACCCAGTACTTC. Its translation is CASSLTGRGRQETQYF.